The 15 T cell receptor beta chains below were found in one sample sequenced in a study of cytomegalovirus exposure and HLA in healthy donors. The table came from immunoSEQ multiplex PCR; TCRdb's copy has only in-frame clones and leaves some out. The data show 150,000 to 200,000 clones, around 87% seen once. The sequenced material came from PBMCs. The receptors derive from a woman aged 30 to 39 in good health and CMV-seronegative.

The chain recombines TRBV19 with TRBJ1-2; TRBD1 matches 7 bases. The CDR3 length is 14 residues. The trim removed 5 bases at V and 8 bases at J, leaving 11 bases unmatched. The V gene's germline CDR1 is LNHDA and CDR2 SQIVND (reference sequence). The CDR3 here is CASSAGTGEVGYTF. The CDR3 region has the DNA TGTGCCAGTAGTGCAGGAACAGGGGAAGTGGGCTACACCTTC.

In this sample, this clone turned up once. The chain uses TRBV23-1 and TRBJ1-1, with D perhaps TRBD1 (5 bases). TRBV23-1 is treated as an ORF (open reading frame) with a function not yet certain. There are 14 residues in the CDR3. V was shortened by 2 bases and J by 1 base, with 8 bases between the two germline ends. The CDR3 DNA is TGCGCCAGCAGTCAAACGGGGGGGAACACTGAAGCTTTCTTT. This translates into CASSQTGGNTEAFF.

The chain uses TRBV4-1 and TRBJ1-1; D gene ambiguous. The CDR3 spans 15 residues. With 3 bases removed from V and 0 bases from J, the gap between germline ends came to 11 bases. Germline lookup yields CDR1 MGHRA and CDR2 YSYEKL. The chain's CDR3 is CASSQVYVMNTEAFF. The CDR3 DNA sequence: TGCGCCAGCAGCCAGGTCTATGTCATGAACACTGAAGCTTTCTTT.

The chain has TRBV27 and TRBJ2-1; the match to TRBD2 covers 9 bases. Germline-derived CDR1 and CDR2 are MNHEY and SMNVEV (reference sequence). With V trimmed by 2 bases and J by 5 bases, 4 bases remained unmatched. The CDR3 has 15 residues. The CDR3 loop reads CASSLSGGPHNEQFF. The CDR3 nucleotides read TGTGCCAGCAGTTTAAGCGGGGGGCCTCACAATGAGCAGTTCTTC.

The chain recombines TRBV2 with TRBJ1-4; D is perhaps TRBD1 (5 bases). The CDR3 totals 13 residues. The germline CDR1 and CDR2 sequences are SNHLY and FYNNEI. Trimming removed 7 bases from V and 5 bases from J, with 11 bases in between. Written as DNA, the CDR3 is TGTGCCAGCACACAGGCCCGGAATGAAAAACTGTTTTTT. Protein: CASTQARNEKLFF.

The chain links TRBV5-5 to TRBJ2-1; 9 positions agree with TRBD1. The CDR3 is 14 amino acids. The ends lost 3 bases at V and 3 bases at J; junction bases unmatched: 1. Per the germline V gene, CDR1 is SGHKS and CDR2 is YYEKEE (reference sequence). The CDR3, as DNA: TGTGCCAGCAGCTGGGGACAGGGCTACAATGAGCAGTTCTTC. This gives the protein CASSWGQGYNEQFF.

This clone was picked up one time. The rearrangement links TRBV2 to TRBJ1-2, with 8 bases fitting TRBD1. After removal of 6 bases from V and 4 bases from J, the junction contained 7 bases not matched to a gene. This CDR3 region has 14 residues. Looked up from germline, CDR1 is SNHLY and CDR2 is FYNNEI. The CDR3 loop is CASRPRGRLYGYTF. As DNA, the CDR3 is TGTGCCAGCAGGCCCAGGGGGCGCCTCTATGGCTACACCTTC.

This chain connects TRBV7-9 to TRBJ2-7; tentative D call: TRBD1 (5 bases). This CDR3 spans 14 amino acids. V lost 4 bases, J lost 4 bases, and 14 bases lay in between. Germline lookup yields CDR1 SEHNR and CDR2 FQNEAQ (reference sequence). In nucleotides, the CDR3 is TGTGCCAGCAGCTCTGGGGCCCAACTTTACGAGCAGTACTTC. Protein product: CASSSGAQLYEQYF.

The rearrangement uses TRBV25-1 and TRBJ2-7, with D tentatively TRBD2 (6 bases). The CDR3 loop spans 15 amino acids. Germline V gene sequence: CDR1 MGHDK, CDR2 SYGVNS. Trimming took 6 bases from V and 0 from J, leaving 15 bases between them. The CDR3 coding sequence is TGTGCCAGCAGCGATAAGGCTAGCGACTCCTACGAGCAGTACTTC. Encoded protein: CASSDKASDSYEQYF.

The rearrangement joins TRBV11-3 to TRBJ2-2; 9 bases map to TRBD2. The trim removed 4 bases at V and 7 bases at J, leaving 4 bases unmatched. The CDR3 is 14 residues long. CDR1 and CDR2 from the germline V gene are SGHNT and YENEEA. The CDR3 reads CASSSRGGHGELFF. In DNA form, the CDR3 reads TGTGCCAGCAGCTCGCGGGGGGGCCACGGGGAGCTGTTTTTT.

In this sample, this clone turned up a few times. The rearrangement joins TRBV7-9 to TRBJ1-5; D is perhaps TRBD1 (5 bases). Trimming removed 5 bases at V and 0 bases at J, with 8 bases between. This CDR3 contains 14 residues. Germline CDR1 reads SEHNR; CDR2 reads FQNEAQ (reference sequence). CDR3 nucleotide sequence: TGTGCCAGCAGCACCGACAGTAGCAATCAGCCCCAGCATTTT. This sequence encodes CASSTDSSNQPQHF.

This rearrangement joins TRBV15 to TRBJ1-1; D ambiguous. The CDR3 contains 14 residues. Trimming took off 5 bases at V and 7 bases at J, with 17 bases between the two ends. The germline gives CDR1 LNHNV, CDR2 YYDKDF (reference sequence). As DNA, the CDR3 is TGTGCCACCAGCGCCCGAGGCACGGCTGTTGAAGCTTTCTTT. This gives the protein CATSARGTAVEAFF.

V is TRBV11-3 and J is TRBJ2-2, with 10 bases lining up with TRBD1. This CDR3 has 15 amino acids. With V trimmed by 5 bases and J by 3 bases, 3 bases remained unmatched. Germline V CDR1 and CDR2: SGHNT, YENEEA. The CDR3 bases are TGTGCCAGCAGCAAGGACAGGGGGTACACCGGGGAGCTGTTTTTT. Translated, it gives CASSKDRGYTGELFF.

This sequence joins TRBV5-1 and TRBJ1-6; 9 nucleotides line up with TRBD1. Germline assignment: CDR1 SGHRS and CDR2 YFSETQ. Trimming cost V 8 bases and J 10 bases; bases outside gene matches: 7. There are 13 residues in the CDR3. The CDR3 DNA reads as TGCGCCAGTAGGGACAGGGCCGAATCACCCCTCCACTTT. Its translation is CASRDRAESPLHF.

The genes are TRBV7-2 and TRBJ1-6; the D gene is possibly TRBD1 (6 bases). CDR1 and CDR2 from the germline V gene are SGHTA and FQGNSA. The CDR3 spans 17 residues. Trimming removed 2 bases from V and 0 bases from J, with 11 bases in between. CDR3 sequence: CASSLRTAYSYNSPLHF. The CDR3 nucleotides read TGTGCCAGCAGCTTACGGACAGCTTACTCCTATAATTCACCCCTCCACTTT.